This T cell receptor (beta chain) was obtained from a study of T cells after yellow fever vaccination. Study summary: Libraries from low-cell-number fractions were prepared with the SMART-Seq v4 Ultra Low Input RNA kit. Study-wide findings and caveats: One caveat is that FACS-sorted repertoires could contain abundant clonotypes contaminating from the bulk population. Reappearance after the booster was seen for most primary-vaccination clones, at approximately 97% CD4 and 88% CD8.

The V end was cut by 3 bases, the J end by 0 bases, with 4 bases between. CDR3 length: 13 residues. Per germline, CDR1 SGDLS and CDR2 YYNGEE. Points on this clonotype: Its antigen is as yet unknown.

The 5'RACE template-switching step produced TCR cDNA and added a universal primer site and UMIs. TCRdb reprocessed the 5' RACE reads via MiXCR and lists one record per CDR3 protein. The sample has 200,000 to 300,000 distinct CDR3 sequences; 6.9% are singletons. The chain couples TRBV9 to TRBJ2-4, with no clear D. This TCR was recovered from a young man who received the YFV17D yellow fever vaccine. The sample consisted of CD4+ T cells sorted from PBMCs, taken 15 days after the yellow fever booster vaccination. CDR3 residues: CASSAEAKNIQYF. The CDR3 DNA sequence: TGTGCCAGCAGCGCCGAAGCCAAAAACATTCAGTACTTC. Variable domain in full (rest from reference TRBV9 and TRBJ2-4): DSGVTQTPKHLITATGQRVTLRCSPRSGDLSVYWYQQSLDQGLQFLIQYYNGEERAKGNILERFSAQQFPDLHSELNLSSLELGDSALYFCASSAEAKNIQYFGAGTRLSVL.